These 11 T cell receptor beta chains originate from one sample sequenced in a study of blood T cells in healthy people across ages. For the second PCR, which ran for 7 to 11 cycles, a sample-barcoded 5' primer and a J-beta primer mix were used. TCRdb processed the 5' RACE reads anew with MiXCR; each CDR3 protein has one entry. The sample includes fewer than 900,000 distinct CDR3 sequences, under 40% of them seen just once. The sequenced sample consisted of blood. The receptors come from a man aged 18-30 years in good health.

At least ten counts were recorded for this clonotype. The chain is built from TRBV4-3 and TRBJ2-5; no reliable D call. This CDR3 is 15 amino acids long. The V and J ends lost 5 bases and 5 bases respectively, with 18 bases between them. Germline loops: CDR1 LGHNA, CDR2 YSLEER. Here the CDR3 DNA reads TGCGCCAGCAGCGTGGGGTCCGCCTCGGAGGAGACCCAGTACTTC. Its protein product is CASSVGSASEETQYF.

This chain links TRBV3-1 with TRBJ1-1; D may be TRBD1 (5 bases). The CDR3 extends over 13 amino acids. Trimming removed 3 bases from V and 6 bases from J, with 11 bases in between. CDR1 is LGHDT and CDR2 is YNNKEL in the germline V gene (reference sequence). The DNA of the CDR3 is TGTGCCAGCAGCCAGGAATGGGGGTCTGAAGCTTTCTTT. Translating it yields CASSQEWGSEAFF.

The gene calls are TRBV7-3 and TRBJ1-1, with D possibly TRBD1 on 5 matching bases. Germline CDR1 is SGHTA and CDR2 is FQGTGA. V was clipped by 3 bases and J by 2 bases, with 10 bases between them. This CDR3 is 14 amino acids long. The CDR3 loop is CASSFQTVNTEAFF. In nucleotides, the CDR3 is TGTGCCAGCAGCTTCCAGACAGTTAACACTGAAGCTTTCTTT.

V usage is TRBV6-6 and J usage is TRBJ1-6; 10 positions agree with TRBD1. CDR1 is MNHNY and CDR2 is SVGAGI in the germline V gene (reference sequence). J was trimmed by 8 bases and V by 4 bases; bases with no gene match: 5. CDR3 length equals 15 residues. CDR3 DNA sequence: TGTGCCAGCAGTTCGGACAGGGGGAATCATTCACCCCTCCACTTT. Translating it yields CASSSDRGNHSPLHF.

In its sample, this clonotype was seen many times. The V call is TRBV3-1, the J call TRBJ2-1; possibly TRBD1 for D (5 bases). From germline, CDR1 is LGHDT and CDR2 YNNKEL (reference sequence). This CDR3 is 13 amino acids long. Trimming left V 3 bases short and J 7 bases short, with 10 bases between. As DNA, the CDR3 is TGTGCCAGCAGCCAGTGGCAGGGTAATGAGCAGTTCTTC. Translating gives CASSQWQGNEQFF.

The chain has TRBV6-5 and TRBJ2-2; TRBD2 matches at 8 bases. CDR3 length: 17 amino acids. With V trimmed by 0 bases and J by 1 base, 4 bases remained unmatched. The germline V gene encodes CDR1 MNHEY and CDR2 SVGAGI. For the CDR3, the DNA is TGTGCCAGCAGTTACTCGTCTAGCGGGCGGAACACCGGGGAGCTGTTTTTT. Translation gives CASSYSSSGRNTGELFF.

The chain recombines TRBV6-2 or TRBV6-3 with TRBJ2-6, with 7 bases identical to TRBD1. The J segment lost 1 base and the V segment lost 7 bases, leaving 13 bases of the junction unmatched. The CDR3 runs to 18 residues. Germline V gene data show CDR1 as MNHEY and CDR2 as SVGEGT. In nucleotides, the CDR3 is TGTGCCAGCACCCTAAGCCGGGACAGCCCATCTGGGGCCAACGTCCTGACTTTC. This translates into CASTLSRDSPSGANVLTF.

This clonotype was observed a handful of times. Mismatch with germline at one junction end may stem from a read error. The chain recombines TRBV7-9 with TRBJ1-6; TRBD1 is a possible D gene (6 bases). The germline gives CDR1 SEHNR, CDR2 FQNEAQ (reference sequence). CDR3 length equals 14 residues. CDR3 protein: CASTLTGNNSPLHF. CDR3 nucleotide sequence: TGTGCCAGCACCTTAACAGGGAATAATTCACCCCTCCACTTT.

This clonotype has a handful of counts. The chain couples TRBV7-2 to TRBJ1-2; 9 bases are a match to TRBD1. With 4 bases clipped from V and 8 bases from J, the junction kept 14 bases outside the gene matches. Germline-derived CDR1 and CDR2 are SGHTA and FQGNSA. CDR3 size: 16 residues. CDR3 loop: CASSSSTGTGFRGYTF. CDR3 nucleotides: TGTGCCAGCAGCTCGAGCACCGGGACAGGGTTTAGGGGCTACACCTTC.

This chain connects TRBV3-1 to TRBJ2-3; D not resolved. This CDR3 region has 15 residues. CDR1 and CDR2 (germline): LGHDT, YNNKEL (reference sequence). Trimming stripped 6 bases from V and 1 base from J, with 14 bases between. This chain's CDR3 is CASRTSRERTDTQYF. The DNA for the CDR3 is TGTGCCAGCAGAACCTCTCGCGAGCGCACAGATACGCAGTATTTT.

Ten or more counts support this clonotype. This rearrangement joins TRBV20-1 to TRBJ2-7, with TRBD2 matching over 9 bases. Germline V gene sequence: CDR1 DFQATT, CDR2 SNEGSKA (reference sequence). The CDR3 contains 14 residues. The V and J ends lost 6 bases and 2 bases, in that order; junction bases with no gene match: 8. CDR3 residues: CSASSGGPAYEQYF. CDR3 nucleotide sequence: TGCAGTGCGAGTAGCGGGGGCCCTGCCTACGAGCAGTACTTC.